This T cell receptor beta chain is from a study of blood T cell repertoires in COVID-19 (dated by TCRdb to the early 2020s). Regarding the study in general: The collaborator samples originated in the United States, Italy and Spain and spanned the acute and convalescent phases of COVID-19. The material from the prospective study consisted of cDNA or gDNA derived from T cells, B-cell-depleted T cells, or PBMCs. The dataset comprised deeply sampled blood TCRbeta repertoires from subjects exposed to, actively infected with, or recovered from COVID-19. The repertoires were released in a freely available public database meant as a resource for research on the immune response to SARS-CoV-2. The samples were drawn from the first 160 participants of the ongoing ImmuneRACE study and from 950 to 1,500 subjects provided by 6 global collaborators. Nearly every sample came with metadata listing a de-identified subject ID, COVID-19 status, age in years and sex. Where available, HLA class I and class II types were taken from metadata supplied by the sample provider and were not determined by assay-based typing.

About this clone itself: Its antigen has not been determined. No clone much larger than this one lies a single base away; base qualities are absent.

CDR1 and CDR2, looked up from the germline V gene, are MNHEY and SVGAGI. Measured from the cysteine to the phenylalanine, the CDR3 is 15 residues long. Only the CDR3 portion is preserved as DNA: 45 bases, with reading frame beginning at the first base. For this chain, trimming is 6 bases at the V end and 4 bases at the J end, and the number of junction bases without a gene match is 9. Broader findings and caveats from the paper: The amount of clinical and demographic metadata varied by source and participant and was provided uncurated.

TCRbeta CDR3 regions were amplified from genomic DNA by means of the immunoSEQ Assay, a bias-controlled multiplex PCR. The authors' pipeline ran thus. The number of nucleated cells in each sample was estimated from the amplification of reference gene primers within the assay. To quantify the absolute abundance of each unique TCRbeta CDR3 rearrangement, sequence reads were collapsed and filtered. For each sample, productive Simpson clonality was calculated by taking the square root of Simpson's diversity index across productive rearrangements. This immuneACCESS table, as held by TCRdb, lists in-frame sequences with V and J called but not all clones. Of the missing ones, under half trace to an unresolved V gene in checked studies; the others have no known cause. V, J and clone size reflect that table, while D and trimming were determined from the DNA. This sample gives about 250,000 clones in total; around 85% of them show up just once. Around 1% of the sample is held by the ten biggest clonotypes.

One collaborating source in Seattle enrolled patients while the patients were actively infected and followed the patients over time throughout the course of disease. Each collaborating institution followed its own protocols to collect whole blood in K2EDTA tubes. Collaborator samples were shipped for TCRbeta analysis as frozen whole blood, isolated PBMCs, or DNA extracted from either sample type. The V gene is TRBV6-5 and the J gene is TRBJ1-3, and TRBD1 matches 7 of the central bases. Sequencing was carried out using peripheral blood. This receptor was obtained from a human donor with COVID-19, enrolled during active disease. The donor label of this sample is uncertain. The bases read TGTGCCAGCAGGAGGACAGGCGGAACCGGAAACACCATATATTTT. This sequence encodes CASRRTGGTGNTIYF.